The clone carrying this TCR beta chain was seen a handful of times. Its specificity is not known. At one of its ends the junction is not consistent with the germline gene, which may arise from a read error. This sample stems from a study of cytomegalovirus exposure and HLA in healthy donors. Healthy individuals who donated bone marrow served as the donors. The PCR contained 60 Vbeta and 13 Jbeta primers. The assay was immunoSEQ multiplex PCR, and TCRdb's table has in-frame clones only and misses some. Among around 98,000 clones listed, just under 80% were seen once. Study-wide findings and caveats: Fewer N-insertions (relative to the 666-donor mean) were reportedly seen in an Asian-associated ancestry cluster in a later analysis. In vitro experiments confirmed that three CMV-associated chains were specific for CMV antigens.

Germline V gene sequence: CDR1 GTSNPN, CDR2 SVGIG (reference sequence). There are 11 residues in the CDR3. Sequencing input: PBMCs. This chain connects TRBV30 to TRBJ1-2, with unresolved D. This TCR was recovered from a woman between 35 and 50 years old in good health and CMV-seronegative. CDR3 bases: TGTGCCTGGAGTGTACTAACTGCTAAGGCCTTC. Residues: CAWSVLTAKAF.